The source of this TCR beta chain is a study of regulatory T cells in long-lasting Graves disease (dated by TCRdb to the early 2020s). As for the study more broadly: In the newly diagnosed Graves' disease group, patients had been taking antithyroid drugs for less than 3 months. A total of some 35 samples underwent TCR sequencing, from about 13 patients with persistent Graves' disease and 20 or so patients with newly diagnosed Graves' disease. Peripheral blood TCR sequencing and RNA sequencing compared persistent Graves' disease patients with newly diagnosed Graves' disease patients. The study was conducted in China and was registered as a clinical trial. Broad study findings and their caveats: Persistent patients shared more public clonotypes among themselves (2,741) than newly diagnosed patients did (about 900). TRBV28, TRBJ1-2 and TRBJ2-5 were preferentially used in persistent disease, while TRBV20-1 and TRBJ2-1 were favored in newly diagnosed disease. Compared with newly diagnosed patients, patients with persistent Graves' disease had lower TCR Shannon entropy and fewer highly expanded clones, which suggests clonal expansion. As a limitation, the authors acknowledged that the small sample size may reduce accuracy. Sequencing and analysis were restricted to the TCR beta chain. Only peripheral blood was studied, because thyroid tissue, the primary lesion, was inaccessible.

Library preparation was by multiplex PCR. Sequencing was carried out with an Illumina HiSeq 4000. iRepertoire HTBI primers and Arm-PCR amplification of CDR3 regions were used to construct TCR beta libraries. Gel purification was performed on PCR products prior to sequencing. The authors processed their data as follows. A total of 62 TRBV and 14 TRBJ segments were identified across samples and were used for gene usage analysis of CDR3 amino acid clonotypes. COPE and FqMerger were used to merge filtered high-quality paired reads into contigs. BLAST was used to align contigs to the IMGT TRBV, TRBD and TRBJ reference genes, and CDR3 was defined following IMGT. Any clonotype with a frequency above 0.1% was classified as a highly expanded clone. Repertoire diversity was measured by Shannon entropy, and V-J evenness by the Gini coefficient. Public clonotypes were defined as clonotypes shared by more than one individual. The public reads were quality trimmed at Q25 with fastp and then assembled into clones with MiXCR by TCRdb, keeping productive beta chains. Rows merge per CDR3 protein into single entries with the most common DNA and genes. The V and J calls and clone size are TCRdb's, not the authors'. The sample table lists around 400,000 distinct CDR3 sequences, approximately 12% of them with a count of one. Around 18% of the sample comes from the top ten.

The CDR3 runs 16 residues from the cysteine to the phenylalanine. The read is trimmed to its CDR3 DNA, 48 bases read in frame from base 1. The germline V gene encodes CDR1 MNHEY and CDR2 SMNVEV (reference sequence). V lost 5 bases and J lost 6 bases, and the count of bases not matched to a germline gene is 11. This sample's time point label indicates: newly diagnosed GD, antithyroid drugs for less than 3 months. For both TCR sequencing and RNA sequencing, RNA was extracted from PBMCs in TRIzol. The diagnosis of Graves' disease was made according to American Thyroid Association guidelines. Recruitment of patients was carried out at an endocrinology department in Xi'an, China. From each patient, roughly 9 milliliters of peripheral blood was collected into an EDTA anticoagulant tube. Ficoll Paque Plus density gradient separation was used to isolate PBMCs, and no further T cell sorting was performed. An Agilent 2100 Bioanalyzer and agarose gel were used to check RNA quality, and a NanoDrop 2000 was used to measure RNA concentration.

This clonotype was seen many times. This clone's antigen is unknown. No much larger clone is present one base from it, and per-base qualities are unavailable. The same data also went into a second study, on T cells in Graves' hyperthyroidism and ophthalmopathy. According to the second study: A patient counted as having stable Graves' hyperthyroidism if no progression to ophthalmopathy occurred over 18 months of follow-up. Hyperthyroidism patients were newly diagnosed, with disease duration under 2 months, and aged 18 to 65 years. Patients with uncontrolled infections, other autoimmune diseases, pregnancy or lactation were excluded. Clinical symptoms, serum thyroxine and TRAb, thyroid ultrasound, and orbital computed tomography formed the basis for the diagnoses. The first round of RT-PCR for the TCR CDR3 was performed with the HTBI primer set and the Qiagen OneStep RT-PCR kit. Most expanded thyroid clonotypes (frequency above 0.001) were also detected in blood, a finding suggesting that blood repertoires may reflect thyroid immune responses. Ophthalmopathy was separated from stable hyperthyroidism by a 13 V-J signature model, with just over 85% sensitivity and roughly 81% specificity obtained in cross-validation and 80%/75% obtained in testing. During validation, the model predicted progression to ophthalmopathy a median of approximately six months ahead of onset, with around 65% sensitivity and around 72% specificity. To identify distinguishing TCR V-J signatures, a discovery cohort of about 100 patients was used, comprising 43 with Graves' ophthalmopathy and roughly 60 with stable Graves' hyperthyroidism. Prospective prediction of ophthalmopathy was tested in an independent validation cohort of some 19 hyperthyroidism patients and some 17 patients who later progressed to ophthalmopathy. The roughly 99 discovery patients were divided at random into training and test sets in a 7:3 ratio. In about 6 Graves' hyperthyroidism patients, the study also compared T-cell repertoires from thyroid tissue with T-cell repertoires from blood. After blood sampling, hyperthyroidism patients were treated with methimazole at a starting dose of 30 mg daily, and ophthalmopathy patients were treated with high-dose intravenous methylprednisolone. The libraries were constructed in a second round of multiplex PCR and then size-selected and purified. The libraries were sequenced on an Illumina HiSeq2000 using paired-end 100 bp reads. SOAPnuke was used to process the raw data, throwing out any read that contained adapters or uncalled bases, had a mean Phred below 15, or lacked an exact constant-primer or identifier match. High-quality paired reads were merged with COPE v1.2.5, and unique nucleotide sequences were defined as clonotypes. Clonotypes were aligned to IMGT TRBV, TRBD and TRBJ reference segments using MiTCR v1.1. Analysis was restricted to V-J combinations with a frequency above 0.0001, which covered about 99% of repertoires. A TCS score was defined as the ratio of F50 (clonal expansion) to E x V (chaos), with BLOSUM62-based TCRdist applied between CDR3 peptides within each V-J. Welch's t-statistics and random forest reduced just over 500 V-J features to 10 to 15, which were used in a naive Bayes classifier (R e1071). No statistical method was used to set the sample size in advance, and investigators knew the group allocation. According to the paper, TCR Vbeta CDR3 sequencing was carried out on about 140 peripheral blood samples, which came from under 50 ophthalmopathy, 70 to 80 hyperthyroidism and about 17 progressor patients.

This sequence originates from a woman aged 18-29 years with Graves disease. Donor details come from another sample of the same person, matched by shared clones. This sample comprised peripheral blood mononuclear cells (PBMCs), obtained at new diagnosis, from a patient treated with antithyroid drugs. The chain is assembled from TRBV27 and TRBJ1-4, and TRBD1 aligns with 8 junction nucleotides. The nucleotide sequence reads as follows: TGTGCCAGCAGTACCCGAGGGACAGGTTGGGATGAAAAACTGTTTTTT. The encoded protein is CASSTRGTGWDEKLFF. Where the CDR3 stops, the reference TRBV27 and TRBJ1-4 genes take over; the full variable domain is EAQVTQNPRYLITVTGKKLTVTCSQNMNHEYMSWYRQDPGLGLRQIYYSMNVEVTDKGDVPEGYKVSRKEKRNFPLILESPSPNQTSLYFCASSTRGTGWDEKLFFGSGTQLSVL.